This T cell receptor (beta chain) was sequenced in a study of blood T cells in healthy people across ages. Points from the study as a whole: Fewer expanded clones and more diversity marked long-lived versus aged donors.

Germline CDR1 is MNHEY and CDR2 is SMNVEV (reference sequence). The CDR3 spans 14 residues. Trimming left V 3 bases short and J 5 bases short, with 11 bases between. Primed by a sample-barcoded 5' primer and a J-beta primer mix, a second PCR proceeded for about 6 to 12 cycles. TCRdb processed the 5' RACE reads anew with MiXCR; each CDR3 protein has one entry. The data contain around 710,000 distinct CDR3 sequences, roughly 45% of them seen just once; the ten biggest clones take up 20% to 25%. Every donor provided 9.5 to 10 milliliters of peripheral blood. There are a few counts of this clonotype. Its antigen is unknown.

The source is a woman aged 60 to 75 in good health. This sequence joins TRBV27 and TRBJ2-1; D possibly corresponds to TRBD1 (6 bases). The specimen sequenced was blood. The CDR3 DNA follows: TGTGCCAGCAGTTTTTCTAGGGACAACAATGAGCAGTTCTTC. It translates to CASSFSRDNNEQFF.